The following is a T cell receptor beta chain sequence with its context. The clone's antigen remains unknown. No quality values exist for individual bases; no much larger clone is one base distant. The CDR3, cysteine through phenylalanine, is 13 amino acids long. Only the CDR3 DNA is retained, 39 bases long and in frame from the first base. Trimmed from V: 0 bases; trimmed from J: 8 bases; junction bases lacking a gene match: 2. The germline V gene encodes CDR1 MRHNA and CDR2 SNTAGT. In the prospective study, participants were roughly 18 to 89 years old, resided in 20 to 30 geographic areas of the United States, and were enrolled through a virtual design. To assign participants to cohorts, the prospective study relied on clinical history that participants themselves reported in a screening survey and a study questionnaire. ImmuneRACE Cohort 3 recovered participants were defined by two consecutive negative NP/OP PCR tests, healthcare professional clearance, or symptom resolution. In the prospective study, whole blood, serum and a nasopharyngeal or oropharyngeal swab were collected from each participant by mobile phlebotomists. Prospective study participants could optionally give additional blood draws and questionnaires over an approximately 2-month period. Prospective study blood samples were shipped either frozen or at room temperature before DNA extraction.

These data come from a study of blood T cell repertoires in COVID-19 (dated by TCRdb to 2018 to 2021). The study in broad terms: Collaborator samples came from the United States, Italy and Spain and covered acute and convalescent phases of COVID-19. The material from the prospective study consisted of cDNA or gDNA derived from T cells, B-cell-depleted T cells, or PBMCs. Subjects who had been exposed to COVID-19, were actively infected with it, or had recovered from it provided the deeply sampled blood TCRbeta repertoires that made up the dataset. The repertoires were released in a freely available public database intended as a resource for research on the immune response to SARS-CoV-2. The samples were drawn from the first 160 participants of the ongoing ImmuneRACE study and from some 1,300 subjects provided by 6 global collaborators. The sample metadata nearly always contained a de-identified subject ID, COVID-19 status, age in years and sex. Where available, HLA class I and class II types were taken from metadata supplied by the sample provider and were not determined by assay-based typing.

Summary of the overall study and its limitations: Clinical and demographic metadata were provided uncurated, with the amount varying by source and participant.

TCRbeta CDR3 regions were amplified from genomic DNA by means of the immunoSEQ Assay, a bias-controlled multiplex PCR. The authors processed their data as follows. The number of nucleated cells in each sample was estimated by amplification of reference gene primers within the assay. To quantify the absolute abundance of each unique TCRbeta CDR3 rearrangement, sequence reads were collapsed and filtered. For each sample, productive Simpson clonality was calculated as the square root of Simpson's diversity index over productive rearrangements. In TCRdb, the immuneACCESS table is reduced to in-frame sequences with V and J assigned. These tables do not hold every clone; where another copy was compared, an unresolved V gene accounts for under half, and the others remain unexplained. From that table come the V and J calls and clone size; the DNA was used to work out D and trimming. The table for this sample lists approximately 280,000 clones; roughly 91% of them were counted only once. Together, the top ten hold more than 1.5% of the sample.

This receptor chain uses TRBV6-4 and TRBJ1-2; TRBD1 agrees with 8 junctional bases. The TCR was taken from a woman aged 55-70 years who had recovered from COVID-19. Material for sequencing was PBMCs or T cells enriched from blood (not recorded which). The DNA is TGTGCCAGCAGTGACTCCTGGACAGGGGGCTACACCTTC. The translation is CASSDSWTGGYTF.